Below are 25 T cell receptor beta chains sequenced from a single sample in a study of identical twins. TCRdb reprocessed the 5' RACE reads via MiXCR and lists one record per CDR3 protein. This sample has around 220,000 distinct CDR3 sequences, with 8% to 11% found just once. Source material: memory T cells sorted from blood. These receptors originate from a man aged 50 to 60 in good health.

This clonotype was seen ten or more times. The CDR3 region is CASSGGALSANEQFF. CDR3 nucleotide sequence: TGCGCCAGCAGCGGGGGGGCCCTGTCGGCCAATGAGCAGTTCTTC. The chain links TRBV5-1 to TRBJ2-1, with a possible D match to TRBD2 (7 bases). CDR1 is SGHRS, CDR2 YFSETQ, per germline. V was clipped by 4 bases and J by 6 bases, with 17 bases between them. The CDR3 is 15 residues long.

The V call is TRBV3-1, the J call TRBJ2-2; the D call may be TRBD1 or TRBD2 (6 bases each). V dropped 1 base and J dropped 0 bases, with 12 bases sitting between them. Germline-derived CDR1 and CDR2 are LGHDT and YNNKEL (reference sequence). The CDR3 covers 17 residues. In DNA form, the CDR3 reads TGTGCCAGCAGCCAAGTCGGGGGCAGCGCGAACACCGGGGAGCTGTTTTTT. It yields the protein CASSQVGGSANTGELFF.

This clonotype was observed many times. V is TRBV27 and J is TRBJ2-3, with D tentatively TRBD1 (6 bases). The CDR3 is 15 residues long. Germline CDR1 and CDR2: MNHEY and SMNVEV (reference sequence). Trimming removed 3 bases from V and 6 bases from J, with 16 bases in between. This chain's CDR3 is CASSFQGPRLDTQYF. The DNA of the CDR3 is TGTGCCAGCAGTTTTCAGGGGCCCCGTTTGGATACGCAGTATTTT.

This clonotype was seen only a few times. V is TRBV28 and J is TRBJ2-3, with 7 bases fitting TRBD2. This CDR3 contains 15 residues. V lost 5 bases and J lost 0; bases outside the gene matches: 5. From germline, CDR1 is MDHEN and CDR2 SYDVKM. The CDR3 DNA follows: TGTGCCAGCAGTGTGATTAGCGGGAGCACAGATACGCAGTATTTT. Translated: CASSVISGSTDTQYF.

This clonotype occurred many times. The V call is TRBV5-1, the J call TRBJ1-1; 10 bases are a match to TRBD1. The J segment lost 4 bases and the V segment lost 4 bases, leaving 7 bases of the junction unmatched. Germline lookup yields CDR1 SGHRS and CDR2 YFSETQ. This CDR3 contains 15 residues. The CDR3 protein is CASSPTGGQGTEAFF. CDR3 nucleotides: TGCGCCAGCAGCCCGACAGGGGGCCAGGGCACTGAAGCTTTCTTT.

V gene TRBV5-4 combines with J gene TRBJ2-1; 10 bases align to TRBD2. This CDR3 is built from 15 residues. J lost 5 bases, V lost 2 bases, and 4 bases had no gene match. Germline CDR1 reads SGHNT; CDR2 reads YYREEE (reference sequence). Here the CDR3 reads CASSLGAGGNNEQFF. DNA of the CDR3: TGTGCCAGCAGCTTAGGAGCGGGGGGGAACAATGAGCAGTTCTTC.

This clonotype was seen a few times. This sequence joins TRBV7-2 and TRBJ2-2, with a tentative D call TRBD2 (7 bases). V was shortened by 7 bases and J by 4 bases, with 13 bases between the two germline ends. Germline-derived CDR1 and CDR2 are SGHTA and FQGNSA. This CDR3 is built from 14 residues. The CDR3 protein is CASKGGPSTGELFF. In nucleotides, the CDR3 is TGTGCCAGCAAGGGGGGGCCAAGCACCGGGGAGCTGTTTTTT.

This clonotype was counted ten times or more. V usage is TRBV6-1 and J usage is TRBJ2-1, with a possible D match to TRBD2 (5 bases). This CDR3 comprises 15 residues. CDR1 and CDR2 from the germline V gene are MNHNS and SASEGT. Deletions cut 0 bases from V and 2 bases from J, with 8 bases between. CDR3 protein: CASSEAGAPYNEQFF. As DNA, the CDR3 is TGTGCCAGCAGTGAAGCGGGAGCCCCCTACAATGAGCAGTTCTTC.

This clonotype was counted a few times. The CDR3 spells CSARPQGGQNTEAFF. The CDR3 DNA follows: TGCAGTGCTAGACCTCAGGGAGGACAGAACACTGAAGCTTTCTTT. The chain is built from TRBV20-1 and TRBJ1-1; D possibly corresponds to TRBD1 (5 bases). V gave up 2 bases and J gave up 1 base, with 14 bases separating them. Germline V lookup: CDR1 DFQATT, CDR2 SNEGSKA (reference sequence). The CDR3 spans 15 residues.

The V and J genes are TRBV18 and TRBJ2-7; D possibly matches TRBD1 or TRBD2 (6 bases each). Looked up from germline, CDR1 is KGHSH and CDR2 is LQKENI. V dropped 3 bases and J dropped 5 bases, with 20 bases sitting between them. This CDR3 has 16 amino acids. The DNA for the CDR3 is TGTGCCAGCTCACCGAGTCGAAACAGGGAGGCGAACGAGCAGTACTTC. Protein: CASSPSRNREANEQYF.

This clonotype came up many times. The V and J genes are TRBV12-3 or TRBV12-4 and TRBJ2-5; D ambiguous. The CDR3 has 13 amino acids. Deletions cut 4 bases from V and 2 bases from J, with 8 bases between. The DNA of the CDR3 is TGTGCCAGCAGTTGGGGATCTCAAGAGACCCAGTACTTC. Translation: CASSWGSQETQYF.

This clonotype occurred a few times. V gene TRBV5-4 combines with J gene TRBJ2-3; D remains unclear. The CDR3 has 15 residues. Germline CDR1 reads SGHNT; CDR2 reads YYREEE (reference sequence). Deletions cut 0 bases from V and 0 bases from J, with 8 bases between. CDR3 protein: CASSLDNPSTDTQYF. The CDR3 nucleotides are TGTGCCAGCAGCTTGGACAACCCGAGCACAGATACGCAGTATTTT.

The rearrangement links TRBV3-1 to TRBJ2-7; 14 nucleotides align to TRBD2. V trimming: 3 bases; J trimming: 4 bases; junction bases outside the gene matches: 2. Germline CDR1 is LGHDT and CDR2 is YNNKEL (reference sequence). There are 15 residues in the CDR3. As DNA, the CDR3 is TGTGCCAGCAGCCAGACTAGCGGGAGGGTATACGAGCAGTACTTC. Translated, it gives CASSQTSGRVYEQYF.

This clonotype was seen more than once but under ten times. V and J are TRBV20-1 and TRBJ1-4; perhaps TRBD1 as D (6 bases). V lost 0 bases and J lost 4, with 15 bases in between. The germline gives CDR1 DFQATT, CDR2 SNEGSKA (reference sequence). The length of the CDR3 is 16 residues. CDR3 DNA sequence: TGCAGTGCTAGAGATGGGGGGGGCAGACTTAATGAAAAACTGTTTTTT. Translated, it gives CSARDGGGRLNEKLFF.

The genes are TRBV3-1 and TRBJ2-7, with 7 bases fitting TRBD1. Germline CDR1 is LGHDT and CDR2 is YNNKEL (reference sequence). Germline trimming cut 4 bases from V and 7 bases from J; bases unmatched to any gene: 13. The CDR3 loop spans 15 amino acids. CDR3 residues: CASSPWETGAGEQYF. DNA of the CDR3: TGTGCCAGCAGCCCCTGGGAAACAGGGGCTGGTGAGCAGTACTTC.

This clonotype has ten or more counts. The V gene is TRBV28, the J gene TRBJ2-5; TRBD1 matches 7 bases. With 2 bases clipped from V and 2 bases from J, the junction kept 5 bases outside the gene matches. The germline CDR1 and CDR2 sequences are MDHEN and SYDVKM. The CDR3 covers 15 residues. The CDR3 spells CASSLIGRGQETQYF. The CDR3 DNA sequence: TGTGCCAGCAGTTTAATCGGCAGGGGGCAAGAGACCCAGTACTTC. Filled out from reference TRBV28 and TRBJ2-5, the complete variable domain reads DVKVTQSSRYLVKRTGEKVFLECVQDMDHENMFWYRQDPGLGLRLIYFSYDVKMKEKGDIPEGYSVSREKKERFSLILESASTNQTSMYLCASSLIGRGQETQYFGPGTRLLVL.

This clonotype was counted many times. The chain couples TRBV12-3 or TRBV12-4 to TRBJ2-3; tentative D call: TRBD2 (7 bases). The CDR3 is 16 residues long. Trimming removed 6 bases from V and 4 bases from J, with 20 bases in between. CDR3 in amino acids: CASSPDRGAGSDTQYF. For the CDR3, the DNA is TGTGCCAGCAGCCCAGACCGGGGGGCGGGATCAGATACGCAGTATTTT.

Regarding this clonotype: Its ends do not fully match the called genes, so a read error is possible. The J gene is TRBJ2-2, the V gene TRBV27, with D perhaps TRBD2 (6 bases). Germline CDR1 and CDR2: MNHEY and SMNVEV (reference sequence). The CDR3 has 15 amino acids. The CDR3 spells CASGLLGLSTGELFF. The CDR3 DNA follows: TGTGCCAGCGGTTTATTGGGACTCTCTACCGGGGAGCTGTTTTTT.

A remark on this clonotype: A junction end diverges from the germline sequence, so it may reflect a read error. The CDR3 DNA sequence: TGTGCCGGCAGCGCCTCCGGGACAGGGATCGCAGAGCAGTACTTC. Residues: CAGSASGTGIAEQYF. V gene TRBV9 combines with J gene TRBJ2-7; 9 bases match TRBD1. Germline-derived CDR1 and CDR2 are SGDLS and YYNGEE. The CDR3 length is 15 residues.

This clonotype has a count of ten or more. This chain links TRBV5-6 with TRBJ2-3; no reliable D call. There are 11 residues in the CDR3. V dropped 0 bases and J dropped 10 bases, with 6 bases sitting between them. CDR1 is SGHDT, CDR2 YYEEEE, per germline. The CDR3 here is CASSLARAQYF. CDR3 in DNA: TGTGCCAGCAGCTTGGCCCGTGCGCAGTATTTT. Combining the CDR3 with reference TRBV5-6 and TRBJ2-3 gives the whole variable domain DAGVTQSPTHLIKTRGQQVTLRCSPKSGHDTVSWYQQALGQGPQFIFQYYEEEERQRGNFPDRFSGHQFPNYSSELNVNALLLGDSALYLCASSLARAQYFGPGTRLTVL.

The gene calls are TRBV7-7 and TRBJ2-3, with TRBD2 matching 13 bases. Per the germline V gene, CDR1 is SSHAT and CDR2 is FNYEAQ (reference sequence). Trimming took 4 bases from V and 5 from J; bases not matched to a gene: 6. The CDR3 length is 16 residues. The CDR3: CASSSGLAGVGDTQYF. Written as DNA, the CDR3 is TGTGCCAGCAGCTCCGGACTAGCGGGAGTCGGAGATACGCAGTATTTT. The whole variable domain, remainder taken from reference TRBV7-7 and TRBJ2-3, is GAGVSQSPRYKVTKRGQDVTLRCDPISSHATLYWYQQALGQGPEFLTYFNYEAQPDKSGLPSDRFSAERPEGSISTLTIQRTEQRDSAMYRCASSSGLAGVGDTQYFGPGTRLTVL.

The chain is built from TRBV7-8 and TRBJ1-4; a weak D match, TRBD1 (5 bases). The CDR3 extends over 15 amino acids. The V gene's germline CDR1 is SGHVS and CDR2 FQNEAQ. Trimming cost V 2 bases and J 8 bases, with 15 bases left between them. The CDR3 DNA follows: TGTGCCAGCAGCTTATCGTCCAGGGTTCGCGAAAAACTGTTTTTT. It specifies CASSLSSRVREKLFF.

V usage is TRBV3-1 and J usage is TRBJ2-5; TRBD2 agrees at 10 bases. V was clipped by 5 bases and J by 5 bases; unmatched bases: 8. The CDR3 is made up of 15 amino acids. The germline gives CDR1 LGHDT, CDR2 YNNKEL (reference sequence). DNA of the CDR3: TGTGCCAGCAGCAAGGCTAGCGGGAGATCTGAGACCCAGTACTTC. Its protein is CASSKASGRSETQYF.

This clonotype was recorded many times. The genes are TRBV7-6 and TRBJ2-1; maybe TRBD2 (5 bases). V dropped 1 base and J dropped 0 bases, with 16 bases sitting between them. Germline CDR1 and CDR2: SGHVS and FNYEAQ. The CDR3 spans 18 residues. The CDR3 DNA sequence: TGTGCCAGCAGCTTAGATCCATTACGGGGAAGCTCCTACAATGAGCAGTTCTTC. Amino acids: CASSLDPLRGSSYNEQFF.

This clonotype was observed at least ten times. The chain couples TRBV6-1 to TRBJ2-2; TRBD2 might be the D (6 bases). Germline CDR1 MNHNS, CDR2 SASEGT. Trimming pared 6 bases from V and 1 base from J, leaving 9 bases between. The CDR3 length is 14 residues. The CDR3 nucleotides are TGTGCCAGCAGGGGGACTCTGAACACCGGGGAGCTGTTTTTT. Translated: CASRGTLNTGELFF.